The rows below give T cell receptor beta chains drawn from one sample of a study of cytomegalovirus exposure and HLA in healthy donors. Assay: immunoSEQ multiplex PCR; the TCRdb copy retains only in-frame clones and omits some. The data hold about 190,000 clones, with more than 80% observed a single time. Sample: PBMCs. Every receptor here comes from a woman between 50 and 59 years old in good health and CMV-seropositive. CDR3s include the opening cysteine and the closing phenylalanine or tryptophan. A D gene is named only where the DNA matches it firmly. Clone size is not always given. Where it is, it says once, few, many or a class for expanded clones.

d_gene	v_gene	abundance	j_gene	CDR3aa	CDR3nt
-	TRBV11-2	-	TRBJ2-5	CASGEETQYF	TGTGCCAGCGGTGAGGAGACCCAGTACTTC
-	TRBV11-3	few	TRBJ2-1	CASSLEEGEQFF	TGTGCCAGCAGCTTAGAAGAGGGTGAGCAGTTCTTC
TRBD2	TRBV7-2	-	TRBJ2-2	CASSSTAGKNTGELFF	TGTGCCAGCAGCTCAACAGCGGGAAAGAACACCGGGGAGCTGTTTTTT
-	TRBV30	-	TRBJ1-3	CAWSSRGRAGNTIYF	TGTGCCTGGAGTTCCAGGGGTAGAGCTGGAAACACCATATATTTT
-	TRBV7-9	-	TRBJ2-7	CSSSRDIYEQYF	TGTTCCAGCAGCCGGGATATCTACGAGCAGTACTTC
-	TRBV5-1	-	TRBJ2-3	CASSLGTSTDTQYF	TGCGCCAGCAGCTTAGGGACTAGCACAGATACGCAGTATTTT
-	TRBV19	-	TRBJ1-2	CASSISQGNYGYTF	TGTGCCAGTAGTATAAGTCAGGGAAACTATGGCTACACCTTC
-	TRBV7-8	-	TRBJ1-2	CASKIGEERGYTF	TGTGCCAGCAAAATCGGGGAGGAGAGGGGCTACACCTTC
TRBD1	TRBV19	once	TRBJ2-7	CASSIRDRGPYEQYF	TGTGCCAGTAGTATCCGGGACAGGGGGCCCTACGAGCAGTACTTC
-	TRBV28	-	TRBJ1-2	CASLRDYGYTF	TGTGCCAGCCTCCGGGACTATGGCTACACCTTC
-	TRBV4-2	-	TRBJ1-2	CASSLAGVGGYTF	TGTGCCAGCAGCTTGGCCGGGGTGGGTGGCTACACCTTC
-	TRBV7-9	-	TRBJ2-3	CSSTPGDLADTQYF	TGTTCCAGCACCCCGGGGGATTTGGCAGATACGCAGTATTTT
TRBD1	TRBV18	-	TRBJ1-2	CASSPGQDDGYTF	TGTGCCAGCTCGCCTGGACAGGACGATGGCTACACCTTC
TRBD2	TRBV18	once	TRBJ2-3	CATRTSGTDTQYF	TGTGCCACCAGGACTAGCGGCACAGATACGCAGTATTTT
-	TRBV5-1	-	TRBJ1-1	CASSIDRSDFGTEAFF	TGCGCCAGCAGCATCGACAGGTCGGATTTTGGCACTGAAGCTTTCTTT
TRBD2	TRBV29-1	-	TRBJ2-1	CSVVWLAGYNEQFF	TGCAGCGTTGTCTGGTTAGCGGGATACAATGAGCAGTTCTTC
-	TRBV29-1	-	TRBJ1-3	CSVDGLSGNTIYF	TGCAGCGTTGACGGGTTGTCTGGAAACACCATATATTTT
-	TRBV2	-	TRBJ1-1	CASSVGVTEAFF	TGTGCCAGTTCTGTAGGGGTGACTGAAGCTTTCTTT
-	TRBV6-1	-	TRBJ1-1	CASSGRKIANTEAFF	TGTGCCAGCAGTGGGCGGAAGATAGCGAACACTGAAGCTTTCTTT
TRBD2	TRBV27	-	TRBJ2-1	CASSLSWGGDYNEQFF	TGTGCCAGCAGTTTATCGTGGGGGGGGGACTACAATGAGCAGTTCTTC
-	TRBV11-3	-	TRBJ2-7	CASSLRQSSYEQYF	TGTGCCAGCAGCCTGAGACAGAGTTCCTACGAGCAGTACTTC
TRBD2	TRBV9	-	TRBJ2-1	CASSEGTTKGYNEQFF	TGTGCCAGCAGCGAGGGGACTACCAAAGGATACAATGAGCAGTTCTTC
-	TRBV5-5	-	TRBJ1-1	CASTPTGKNTEAFF	TGTGCCAGCACCCCGACAGGAAAAAACACTGAAGCTTTCTTT
-	TRBV11-2	-	TRBJ2-1	CASSFAASVEQFF	TGTGCCAGCAGCTTCGCGGCGTCGGTGGAGCAGTTCTTC
TRBD2	TRBV5-1	-	TRBJ2-1	CASSLSSSGNNEQFF	TGCGCCAGCAGCCTCTCTTCTAGCGGCAACAATGAGCAGTTCTTC
TRBD2	TRBV5-1	-	TRBJ2-7	CASSWGTSDYEQYF	TGCGCCAGCAGCTGGGGGACTAGCGACTACGAGCAGTACTTC
TRBD1	TRBV5-1	-	TRBJ1-2	CASSRLQGANGYTF	TGCGCCAGCAGCAGGCTACAGGGGGCGAATGGCTACACCTTC
-	TRBV4-3	few	TRBJ2-7	CASSPPRTEPYEQYF	TGCGCCAGCAGCCCCCCTAGGACAGAACCCTACGAGCAGTACTTC
-	TRBV29-1	-	TRBJ2-6	CSVAWQGTAGANVLTF	TGCAGCGTTGCTTGGCAGGGGACCGCTGGGGCCAACGTCCTGACTTTC
-	TRBV5-5	-	TRBJ1-6	CASSSSQGYREPLHF	TGTGCCAGCAGCTCCTCACAGGGTTATCGTGAACCCCTCCACTTT
TRBD1	TRBV10-3	-	TRBJ1-2	CAIRGGQGYGYTF	TGTGCCATCAGGGGGGGACAGGGCTATGGCTACACCTTC
-	TRBV7-2	-	TRBJ1-1	CASSLGGVNTEAFF	TGTGCCAGCAGCTTAGGCGGGGTGAACACTGAAGCTTTCTTT
TRBD1	TRBV11-2	-	TRBJ2-5	CASSLGQGKQTQYF	TGTGCCAGCAGCTTAGGACAGGGTAAACAGACCCAGTACTTC
TRBD1	TRBV29-1	-	TRBJ2-2	CSGERQGFLTGELFF	TGCAGCGGGGAACGACAGGGATTTCTCACCGGGGAGCTGTTTTTT
-	TRBV5-6	-	TRBJ2-7	CASSLVAGREQYF	TGTGCCAGCAGCTTGGTAGCAGGGCGCGAGCAGTACTTC
TRBD1	TRBV28	-	TRBJ1-2	CASSSQHTSGTVYGYTF	TGTGCCAGCAGTTCACAGCACACATCCGGGACAGTGTATGGCTACACCTTC
TRBD2	TRBV10-3	-	TRBJ2-1	CAISGFSGGARNEQFF	TGTGCCATCAGTGGGTTTAGCGGGGGGGCACGTAATGAGCAGTTCTTC
TRBD2	TRBV30	-	TRBJ2-1	CAWKPKGRGSYNEQFF	TGTGCCTGGAAACCAAAAGGGCGGGGGTCCTACAATGAGCAGTTCTTC
-	TRBV2	-	TRBJ1-5	CASSVVENQPQHF	TGTGCCAGCAGTGTTGTAGAGAATCAGCCCCAGCATTTT
-	TRBV5-1	-	TRBJ2-2	CASRGQTNTGELFF	TGCGCCAGCCGAGGCCAGACGAACACCGGGGAGCTGTTTTTT
-	TRBV9	-	TRBJ1-3	CASSVAHGRLHSGNTIYF	TGTGCCAGCAGCGTAGCTCACGGAAGACTCCACTCTGGAAACACCATATATTTT
-	TRBV7-3	-	TRBJ2-5	CASSLSSQETQYF	TGTGCCAGCAGCTTATCCAGCCAAGAGACCCAGTACTTC
TRBD1	TRBV7-9	few	TRBJ1-3	CASSQNRGQNTIYF	TGTGCCAGCAGCCAAAACAGGGGGCAAAACACCATATATTTT
TRBD2	TRBV9	-	TRBJ2-3	CASSSRTSGWTDTQYF	TGTGCCAGCAGCTCCAGGACTAGCGGGTGGACAGATACGCAGTATTTT
TRBD1	TRBV23-1	-	TRBJ2-1	CASSQQGQASYNEQFF	TGCGCCAGCAGTCAGCAGGGACAGGCATCCTACAATGAGCAGTTCTTC
-	TRBV5-4	once	TRBJ2-1	CASSLDRTMGEQFF	TGTGCCAGCAGCTTGGATCGGACTATGGGGGAGCAGTTCTTC
-	TRBV7-9	-	TRBJ2-7	CASSLEGVTYEQYF	TGTGCCAGCAGCTTAGAAGGGGTAACTTACGAGCAGTACTTC
-	TRBV6-1	-	TRBJ1-4	CASSPTGTTNEKLFF	TGTGCCAGCAGCCCCACGGGGACAACTAATGAAAAACTGTTTTTT
TRBD2	TRBV5-4	-	TRBJ2-1	CASSSSSGGLNEQFF	TGTGCCAGCAGCTCCTCTAGCGGGGGTTTGAATGAGCAGTTCTTC
-	TRBV4-1	-	TRBJ2-3	CASSLAGTDTQYF	TGCGCCAGCAGCCTTGCGGGCACAGATACGCAGTATTTT